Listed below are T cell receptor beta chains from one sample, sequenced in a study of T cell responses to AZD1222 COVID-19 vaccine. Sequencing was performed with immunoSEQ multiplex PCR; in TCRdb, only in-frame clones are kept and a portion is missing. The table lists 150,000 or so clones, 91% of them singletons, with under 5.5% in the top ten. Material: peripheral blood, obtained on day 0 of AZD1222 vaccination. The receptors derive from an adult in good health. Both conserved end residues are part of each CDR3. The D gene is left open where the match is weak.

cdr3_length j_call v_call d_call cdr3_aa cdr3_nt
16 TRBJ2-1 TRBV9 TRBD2 CASSAPREGSYNEQFF TGTGCCAGCAGCGCCCCGCGGGAGGGCTCCTACAATGAGCAGTTCTTC
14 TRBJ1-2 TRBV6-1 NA CASSEPMAIYGYTF TGTGCCAGCAGTGAACCCATGGCTATCTATGGCTACACCTTC
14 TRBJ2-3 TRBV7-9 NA CASSSRLGADTQYF TGTGCCAGCAGCTCCCGGTTGGGGGCTGATACGCAGTATTTT
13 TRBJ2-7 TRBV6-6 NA CASSWDNYYEQYF TGTGCCAGCAGTTGGGACAATTATTACGAGCAGTACTTC
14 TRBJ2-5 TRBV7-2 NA CASRTPGRPETQYF TGTGCCAGCAGAACCCCGGGCCGCCCGGAGACCCAGTACTTC
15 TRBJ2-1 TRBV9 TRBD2 CASSFGGRAWNEQFF TGTGCCAGCAGCTTTGGCGGGAGGGCCTGGAATGAGCAGTTCTTC
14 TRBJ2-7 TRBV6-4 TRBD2 CASSALAGAYEQYF TGTGCCAGCAGTGCACTAGCGGGAGCATACGAGCAGTACTTC
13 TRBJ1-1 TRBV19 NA CASVLDGGTEAFF TGTGCCAGTGTCCTGGACGGTGGCACTGAAGCTTTCTTT
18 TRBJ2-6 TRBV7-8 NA CASRIRPTGWSGANVLTF TGTGCCAGCAGGATAAGGCCCACCGGATGGTCTGGGGCCAACGTCCTGACTTTC
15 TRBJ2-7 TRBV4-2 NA CASSQEGQGPYEQYF TGTGCCAGCAGCCAAGAGGGCCAAGGTCCCTACGAGCAGTACTTC
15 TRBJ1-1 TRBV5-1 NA CASSSAGEWGTEAFF TGCGCCAGCAGCTCAGCAGGGGAATGGGGCACTGAAGCTTTCTTT
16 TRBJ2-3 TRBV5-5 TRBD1 CASSYGRGGGTDTQYF TGTGCCAGCAGCTACGGTAGAGGGGGCGGGACAGATACGCAGTATTTT
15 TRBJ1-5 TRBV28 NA CASSAGGVSNQPQHF TGTGCCAGCAGCGCCGGAGGGGTTAGCAATCAGCCCCAGCATTTT
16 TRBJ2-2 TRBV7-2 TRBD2 CASSPRRREVTGELFF TGTGCCAGCAGCCCGAGAAGACGGGAGGTCACCGGGGAGCTGTTTTTT
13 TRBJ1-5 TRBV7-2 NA CASSLVGIAPQHF TGTGCCAGCAGCTTAGTGGGAATTGCGCCCCAGCATTTT
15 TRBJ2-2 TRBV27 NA CASKRGSYNTGELFF TGTGCCAGCAAGAGGGGGAGTTATAACACCGGGGAGCTGTTTTTT
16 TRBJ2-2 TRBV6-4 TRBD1 CASSDGTGGDTGELFF TGTGCCAGCAGTGACGGGACAGGGGGCGACACCGGGGAGCTGTTTTTT
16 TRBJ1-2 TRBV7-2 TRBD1 CASSLYNSGTGYGYTF TGTGCCAGCAGCCTTTATAATTCCGGGACAGGCTATGGCTACACCTTC
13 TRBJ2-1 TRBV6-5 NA CASSYSSYNEQFF TGTGCCAGCAGTTACTCATCCTACAATGAGCAGTTCTTC
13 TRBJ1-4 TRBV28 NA CASSRGRGEKLFF TGTGCCAGCAGCCGAGGACGGGGCGAAAAACTGTTTTTT
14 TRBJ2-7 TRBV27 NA CASSPVDPSYEQYF TGTGCCAGCAGTCCAGTCGACCCATCCTACGAGCAGTACTTC
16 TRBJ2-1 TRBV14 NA CASSQNRGRGNNEQFF TGTGCCAGCAGCCAGAATCGGGGGCGGGGTAACAATGAGCAGTTCTTC